These 22 T cell receptor beta chains share one sample of origin, sequenced in a study of beta chain features in type 1 diabetes. Expressed TCRB transcripts got sequenced, as all isolated RNA was reverse transcribed. Clones were read by immunoSEQ multiplex PCR, and TCRdb kept only the in-frame ones, dropping some. Of about 350,000 clones detected, about 19% appear once; the ten largest clones hold 0.044%. Sequenced: naive CD4+ T cells from blood. Every receptor here comes from a woman younger than 30 in good health.

This chain uses TRBV7-3 with TRBJ2-1, with D unresolved. The CDR3 is 14 amino acids. Deletions cut 3 bases from V and 2 bases from J, with 8 bases between. Per germline, CDR1 SGHTA and CDR2 FQGTGA. The CDR3 here is CASSFDTAYNEQFF. The CDR3 region has the DNA TGTGCCAGCAGCTTCGACACGGCCTACAATGAGCAGTTCTTC.

This chain connects TRBV9 to TRBJ2-3, with TRBD2 as a possible D gene (5 bases). This CDR3 is built from 16 residues. Deletions cut 0 bases from V and 0 bases from J, with 11 bases between. The germline gives CDR1 SGDLS, CDR2 YYNGEE. The CDR3 DNA sequence: TGTGCCAGCAGCGTAGGCGGGCAGCTTAGCACAGATACGCAGTATTTT. Translated: CASSVGGQLSTDTQYF. The full variable domain, its missing parts supplied by reference TRBV9 and TRBJ2-3, is DSGVTQTPKHLITATGQRVTLRCSPRSGDLSVYWYQQSLDQGLQFLIQYYNGEERAKGNILERFSAQQFPDLHSELNLSSLELGDSALYFCASSVGGQLSTDTQYFGPGTRLTVL.

This clone was seen only a few times. The chain's CDR3 is CASSLEQRGYNEQFF. CDR3 DNA: TGCGCCAGCAGCTTGGAACAGCGGGGTTACAATGAGCAGTTCTTC. This chain links TRBV5-1 with TRBJ2-1; 7 bases agree with TRBD2. The CDR3 totals 15 residues. CDR1 and CDR2 from the germline V gene are SGHRS and YFSETQ. The junction had 4 bases not matched to a gene; V was cut back by 0 bases and J by 4 bases. The variable domain in full, completed from reference TRBV5-1 and TRBJ2-1, reads KAGVTQTPRYLIKTRGQQVTLSCSPISGHRSVSWYQQTPGQGLQFLFEYFSETQRNKGNFPGRFSGRQFSNSRSEMNVSTLELGDSALYLCASSLEQRGYNEQFFGPGTRLTVL.

The genes are TRBV7-2 and TRBJ2-3; TRBD2 agrees at 7 bases. The junction had 17 bases not matched to a gene; V was cut back by 5 bases and J by 6 bases. Per germline, CDR1 SGHTA and CDR2 FQGNSA. There are 17 residues in the CDR3. CDR3 sequence: CASSVPRDYPTADTQYF. The CDR3 region has the DNA TGTGCCAGCAGCGTACCCCGGGACTATCCTACGGCCGATACGCAGTATTTT.

The table lists this clone with a few counts. This chain uses TRBV6-1 with TRBJ2-7; a weak D match, TRBD1 (6 bases). Trimming removed 6 bases at V and 5 bases at J, with 14 bases between. This CDR3 is 13 amino acids long. Germline V gene sequence: CDR1 MNHNS, CDR2 SASEGT. As DNA, the CDR3 is TGTGCCAGCAGCCAGAACAGGGATCACGAGCAGTACTTC. It is translated as CASSQNRDHEQYF.

CDR3 in amino acids: CASSAYGDREAFF. Here the CDR3 DNA reads TGTGCCAGCAGCGCCTACGGAGACAGAGAAGCTTTCTTT. This chain connects TRBV7-3 to TRBJ1-1, with D possibly TRBD1 on 5 matching bases. This CDR3 contains 13 residues. Trimming removed 5 bases from V and 8 bases from J, with 15 bases in between. Germline CDR1 SGHTA, CDR2 FQGTGA.

The rearrangement links TRBV9 to TRBJ2-1; 10 nucleotides align to TRBD2. J lost 3 bases, V lost 7 bases, and 10 bases had no gene match. The CDR3 has 16 residues. Per germline, CDR1 SGDLS and CDR2 YYNGEE. In DNA form, the CDR3 reads TGTGCCAGCGCCCGGTCACTAGCGGGGTACTACAATGAGCAGTTCTTC. Translating gives CASARSLAGYYNEQFF.

The V call is TRBV2, the J call TRBJ1-5; 9 bases agree with TRBD1. V trimming: 5 bases; J trimming: 10 bases; junction bases outside the gene matches: 9. The germline gives CDR1 SNHLY, CDR2 FYNNEI. The CDR3 sequence is 14 residues long. The DNA of the CDR3 is TGTGCCAGCAGTCGGGGACAGGGTCCCAATCCCCAGCATTTT. This encodes CASSRGQGPNPQHF.

The sample holds a few counts of this clone. The chain couples TRBV7-2 to TRBJ2-1; no clear D gene. The germline CDR1 and CDR2 sequences are SGHTA and FQGNSA. This CDR3 comprises 13 residues. The germline V and J ends were trimmed by 5 bases and 9 bases, with 14 bases remaining between them. The CDR3 region is CASSLEHSSEQFF. In DNA, the CDR3 is TGTGCCAGCAGCCTTGAGCACTCTAGTGAGCAGTTCTTC.

This sequence joins TRBV28 and TRBJ2-5, with TRBD2 matching 7 bases. With 5 bases clipped from V and 2 bases from J, the junction kept 11 bases outside the gene matches. Germline V gene sequence: CDR1 MDHEN, CDR2 SYDVKM. This CDR3 comprises 16 residues. The CDR3 sequence is CASSGGGLALQETQYF. The CDR3 DNA follows: TGTGCCAGCAGTGGGGGGGGACTCGCCCTACAAGAGACCCAGTACTTC.

The sample holds a few counts of this clone. The rearrangement uses TRBV29-1 and TRBJ2-5, with 11 nucleotides matching TRBD2. CDR1 and CDR2 from the germline V gene are SQVTM and ANQGSEA. CDR3 size: 12 residues. The J segment lost 9 bases and the V segment lost 4 bases, leaving 4 bases of the junction unmatched. The CDR3 sequence is CSVGGLAVSQYF. CDR3 DNA sequence: TGCAGCGTTGGGGGACTAGCGGTGTCCCAGTACTTC.

The sample holds a few counts of this clone. This chain links TRBV4-2 with TRBJ2-1, with 7 bases lining up with TRBD2. V shed 1 base and J 5 bases; nucleotides not matched to a gene: 5. CDR3 length: 15 residues. Germline lookup yields CDR1 LGHNA and CDR2 YNFKEQ. CDR3 protein: CASSQVGTTDNEQFF. The CDR3 DNA reads TGTGCCAGCAGCCAAGTCGGGACTACCGACAATGAGCAGTTCTTC.

For this clone: Distinct nucleotide sequences in the sample also encode this CDR3. The rearrangement uses TRBV5-1 and TRBJ1-4, with 9 bases lining up with TRBD1. Trimming removed 2 bases from V and 5 bases from J; junction bases left unmatched: 4. The germline CDR1 and CDR2 sequences are SGHRS and YFSETQ. The CDR3 length is 15 residues. The CDR3 nucleotides are TGCGCCAGCAGCTTACAGGGACAGGGAAATGAAAAACTGTTTTTT. Residues: CASSLQGQGNEKLFF.

The chain carries TRBV5-6 and TRBJ1-6; TRBD1 might be the D (5 bases). Germline CDR1 and CDR2: SGHDT and YYEEEE. Trimming took 3 bases from V and 0 from J, leaving 7 bases between them. This CDR3 has 15 residues. CDR3 coding DNA: TGTGCCAGCAGCTACAGGAGCTCCTATAATTCACCCCTCCACTTT. This codes for CASSYRSSYNSPLHF.

The sample holds a few counts of this clone. The rearrangement links TRBV19 to TRBJ1-4, with 7 positions matching TRBD1. From germline, CDR1 is LNHDA and CDR2 SQIVND (reference sequence). The CDR3 sequence is 14 residues long. The V gene end was trimmed by 9 bases and the J gene end by 5 bases; junction bases not matched to a gene: 9. The CDR3 sequence: CASSLLGQNEKLFF. The CDR3 DNA sequence: TGTGCCAGCTCACTGTTGGGACAGAATGAAAAACTGTTTTTT.

This clone has more than one count but fewer than ten. The genes are TRBV6-4 and TRBJ2-1; D might be TRBD1 (5 bases). The CDR3 runs to 16 residues. CDR1 and CDR2 from the germline V gene are MRHNA and SNTAGT. The ends were cut back, 6 bases at V and 0 bases at J, with 15 bases in the middle. The CDR3 coding sequence is TGTGCCAGCAGCGGCAGGGCACCGAGCTCCTACAATGAGCAGTTCTTC. This translates into CASSGRAPSSYNEQFF.

CDR3 nucleotide sequence: TGTGCCAGCTCACCACAGGGGGCCCCAGAGACCCAGTACTTC. This codes for CASSPQGAPETQYF. The chain recombines TRBV18 with TRBJ2-5; TRBD1 matches at 7 bases. The CDR3 runs 14 residues. Germline lookup yields CDR1 KGHSH and CDR2 LQKENI. The junction had 3 bases not matched to a gene; V was cut back by 1 base and J by 4 bases.

This chain links TRBV29-1 with TRBJ2-2, with D perhaps TRBD2 (5 bases). CDR3 length equals 14 residues. V was clipped by 4 bases and J by 5 bases, with 14 bases between them. Germline V gives CDR1 SQVTM, CDR2 ANQGSEA. The CDR3 spells CSVVGRGDTGELFF. The CDR3 region has the DNA TGCAGCGTTGTCGGCCGGGGAGATACCGGGGAGCTGTTTTTT.

Details on this clone: The sample has other DNA sequences that encode this CDR3 too. The rearrangement links TRBV9 to TRBJ1-1; D unresolved. In germline, CDR1 is SGDLS, CDR2 YYNGEE. The V end was cut by 4 bases, the J end by 0 bases, with 10 bases between. This CDR3 comprises 14 residues. In DNA form, the CDR3 reads TGTGCCAGCAGCCGTACGGGGTTGAACACTGAAGCTTTCTTT. Translated, it gives CASSRTGLNTEAFF.

V usage is TRBV9 and J usage is TRBJ2-4; D remains ambiguous. The CDR3 is 12 residues long. The V and J ends lost 4 bases and 12 bases respectively, with 14 bases between them. Germline assignment: CDR1 SGDLS and CDR2 YYNGEE. CDR3 in amino acids: CASSTPGPTQYF. In DNA, the CDR3 is TGTGCCAGCAGCACCCCTGGGCCCACTCAGTACTTC.

This clone was seen more than once but under ten times. This chain uses TRBV5-1 with TRBJ2-3; 9 nucleotides align to TRBD2. After removal of 0 bases from V and 5 bases from J, the junction contained 4 bases not matched to a gene. The CDR3 length is 15 residues. CDR1 is SGHRS, CDR2 YFSETQ, per germline. The CDR3 nucleotides are TGCGCCAGCAGCTTGGCTAGCGGGACCCAAGATACGCAGTATTTT. The encoded protein is CASSLASGTQDTQYF.

This clone came up a few times. The V and J genes are TRBV9 and TRBJ2-5; no clear D. Per germline, CDR1 SGDLS and CDR2 YYNGEE. Trimming left V 4 bases short and J 1 base short, with 14 bases between. CDR3 length: 15 amino acids. The CDR3 loop is CASSPSPAIQETQYF. Here the CDR3 DNA reads TGTGCCAGCAGCCCCAGCCCAGCGATCCAAGAGACCCAGTACTTC. The full variable domain, rest sourced from reference TRBV9 and TRBJ2-5, is DSGVTQTPKHLITATGQRVTLRCSPRSGDLSVYWYQQSLDQGLQFLIQYYNGEERAKGNILERFSAQQFPDLHSELNLSSLELGDSALYFCASSPSPAIQETQYFGPGTRLLVL.